This entry features one T cell receptor (beta chain) sequence. What it binds is unknown. The junction does not match germline at one end; this may be a read error. The CDR3 loop spans 15 amino acids. Germline V CDR1 and CDR2: MGHDK, SYGVNS. Newly diagnosed, the hyperthyroidism patients had under 2 months' duration and were aged 18 to 65. Among the exclusions were patients with other autoimmune diseases, uncontrolled infections, pregnancy or lactation. This sample is drawn from a study of Graves' ophthalmopathy and Graves' hyperthyroidism. Study-wide context: Hyperthyroidism counted as stable given no ophthalmopathy within 18 months of follow-up. Study findings and constraints: The model predicted ophthalmopathy progression with more than 70% sensitivity and less than 85% specificity.

The authors amplified TCR beta CDR3 regions, and they did so from RNA transcripts for repertoire sequencing. In the first round, RT-PCR was carried out with HTBI primers, and a multiplex PCR formed the second round. Each CDR3 protein gets one entry after TCRdb re-called the multiplex PCR reads with MiXCR. In the table there are around 1.1 million distinct CDR3 sequences, around a third of which are singletons. The rearrangement links TRBV25-1 to TRBJ1-1, with no clear D. This clonotype originated in an adult man with Graves' hyperthyroidism. The sequencing sample was made of peripheral blood or thyroid tissue (not recorded which). The CDR3 loop reads CASRTFANQNTEVFF. The CDR3 DNA is TGTGCCAGCAGGACCTTCGCCAACCAGAACACTGAAGTTTTCTTT.